This paragraph reports one TCR beta chain. The antigen remains unidentified. This sample was taken from a study of cytomegalovirus exposure and HLA in healthy donors. Germline V CDR1 and CDR2: MNHNY, SVGAGI (reference sequence). Trimming removed 0 bases at V and 7 bases at J, with 12 bases between. The CDR3 spans 14 residues. The PCR had 60 Vbeta and 13 Jbeta primers. Assay: immunoSEQ multiplex PCR; the TCRdb copy retains only in-frame clones and omits some. The sample includes roughly 150,000 clones, roughly 9.7% of them seen just once. Study findings and constraints: The availability of immune exposure information extended only to CMV serostatus.

The receptor comes from a man aged 50 to 60 in good health and CMV-seronegative. J is TRBJ2-5 and V is TRBV6-6, with TRBD2 as a possible D gene (5 bases). The sequenced sample consisted of PBMCs. The CDR3 is CASSYSGLSGTQYF. CDR3 coding DNA: TGTGCCAGCAGTTACTCCGGACTGTCCGGGACCCAGTACTTC.